Each of the 21 T cell receptor beta chains below was sequenced from the same sample in a study of blood T cell repertoires in COVID-19. Using immunoSEQ multiplex PCR, the repertoire was profiled, and TCRdb retains in-frame clones only, with some absent. This repertoire shows roughly 350,000 clones, more than 75% found once; its top ten account for about 9.4%. The sample consisted of peripheral blood. Receptors originate from a woman in her thirties with COVID-19, enrolled during active disease.

J is TRBJ2-1 and V is TRBV24-1; 9 bases agree with TRBD2. The germline V gene has CDR1 KGHDR and CDR2 SFDVKD. This CDR3 comprises 16 residues. V lost 2 bases to trimming and J lost 7 bases; unmatched junction nucleotides: 8. The CDR3 is CATSDSGGRAHNEQFF. CDR3 in DNA: TGTGCCACCAGTGATTCCGGCGGGAGGGCCCATAATGAGCAGTTCTTC.

The chain carries TRBV5-6 and TRBJ2-1; 16 bases are shared with TRBD2. Germline CDR1 is SGHDT and CDR2 is YYEEEE. The CDR3 spans 16 residues. V dropped 5 bases and J dropped 7; count of bases not matched to a gene: 6. Written as DNA, the CDR3 is TGTGCCAGCAGGGGACTAGCGGGAGGGCCGGATAATGAGCAGTTCTTC. It codes for CASRGLAGGPDNEQFF. Together with reference TRBV5-6 and TRBJ2-1, the CDR3 gives the full variable domain: DAGVTQSPTHLIKTRGQQVTLRCSPKSGHDTVSWYQQALGQGPQFIFQYYEEEERQRGNFPDRFSGHQFPNYSSELNVNALLLGDSALYLCASRGLAGGPDNEQFFGPGTRLTVL.

V is TRBV19 and J is TRBJ1-2; D is unresolved. Germline values: CDR1 LNHDA, CDR2 SQIVND (reference sequence). This CDR3 region has 13 residues. The V gene lost 5 bases and the J gene lost 7 bases, with 14 bases spanning the gap. CDR3 sequence reads: CASSPLPRPGYTF. The CDR3 DNA is TGTGCCAGTAGTCCCCTCCCTCGTCCTGGCTACACCTTC. The whole variable domain, remainder taken from reference TRBV19 and TRBJ1-2, is DGGITQSPKYLFRKEGQNVTLSCEQNLNHDAMYWYRQDPGQGLRLIYYSQIVNDFQKGDIAEGYSVSREKKESFPLTVTSAQKNPTAFYLCASSPLPRPGYTFGSGTRLTVV.

CDR3 protein: CASSPLTQGQAQETQYF. CDR3 nucleotides: TGTGCCAGCAGCCCGCTAACCCAGGGACAGGCCCAAGAGACCCAGTACTTC. The chain has TRBV3-1 (or the pseudogene TRBV3-2) and TRBJ2-5; 8 nucleotides match TRBD1. This CDR3 contains 17 residues. Unmatched junction bases numbered 11, after V lost 4 bases and J lost 1 base. Germline loops: CDR1 LGHDT, CDR2 YNNKEL (reference sequence).

This chain connects TRBV2 to TRBJ2-1; 9 bases map to TRBD1. CDR1 is SNHLY and CDR2 is FYNNEI in the germline V gene. V gave up 6 bases and J gave up 1 base; unmatched junction bases: 4. The CDR3 sequence is 15 residues long. This CDR3 is CASRPDRGSYNEQFF. CDR3 bases: TGTGCCAGCAGACCCGACAGGGGGTCCTACAATGAGCAGTTCTTC.

This clone was seen a single time. The J gene is TRBJ2-3, the V gene TRBV2; 7 bases are shared with TRBD2. This CDR3 spans 14 amino acids. Germline CDR1 is SNHLY and CDR2 is FYNNEI. V gave up 7 bases and J gave up 3 bases; unmatched junction bases: 7. The DNA for the CDR3 is TGTGCCAGCAAGCGGGGAGGGCCGACAGATACGCAGTATTTT. Its translation is CASKRGGPTDTQYF.

J is TRBJ2-7 and V is TRBV4-1, with a possible D match to TRBD2 (6 bases). Germline V gives CDR1 MGHRA, CDR2 YSYEKL. The CDR3 has 15 amino acids. V lost 0 bases to trimming and J lost 2 bases, with 11 bases between them. This CDR3 reads CASSQDLGGTYEQYF. DNA for the CDR3: TGCGCCAGCAGCCAAGATCTGGGCGGGACCTACGAGCAGTACTTC.

J is TRBJ2-7 and V is TRBV28; TRBD1 agrees at 9 bases. Germline values: CDR1 MDHEN, CDR2 SYDVKM. With 5 bases clipped from V and 6 bases from J, the junction kept 8 bases outside the gene matches. CDR3 length: 14 residues. CDR3 amino acids: CASSLRTGETEQYF. CDR3 coding DNA: TGTGCCAGCAGTCTCCGGACAGGGGAAACCGAGCAGTACTTC.

Concerning this clone: This CDR3 is also generated by other DNA sequences in the sample. This chain joins TRBV5-1 and TRBJ2-5, with D perhaps matching TRBD1 (6 bases). V was cut by 0 bases and J by 1 base, with 7 bases left in between. CDR1 and CDR2 (germline): SGHRS, YFSETQ. The CDR3 loop spans 14 amino acids. The CDR3 spells CASSLGTAQETQYF. The CDR3 bases are TGCGCCAGCAGCTTGGGGACAGCCCAAGAGACCCAGTACTTC.

This clone has a single count. The genes are TRBV5-1 and TRBJ1-2; TRBD1 agrees at 7 bases. The ends lost 4 bases at V and 4 bases at J; junction bases unmatched: 4. The germline V gene encodes CDR1 SGHRS and CDR2 YFSETQ. CDR3 size: 13 residues. The CDR3 coding sequence is TGCGCCAGCAGCACCCGGGACAGCTATGGCTACACCTTC. Amino acids: CASSTRDSYGYTF.

This chain joins TRBV6-5 and TRBJ1-4, with D maybe TRBD1 (5 bases). V lost 6 bases and J lost 11, with 19 bases in between. Germline lookup yields CDR1 MNHEY and CDR2 SVGAGI. The CDR3 extends over 14 amino acids. The CDR3 nucleotides are TGTGCCAGCAGGCTCGGGGGGGGTATCCCCAAACTGTTTTTT. Protein product: CASRLGGGIPKLFF.

The chain carries TRBV18 and TRBJ2-7; D not certain. The length of the CDR3 is 12 residues. V lost 6 bases and J 5 bases, leaving 11 bases between the germline ends. Germline V gene lookup returns CDR1 KGHSH and CDR2 LQKENI. This chain's CDR3 is CASSPSSDEQYF. CDR3 sequence (DNA): TGTGCCAGCTCCCCCTCGTCCGACGAGCAGTACTTC.

This sequence joins TRBV6-1 and TRBJ1-1, with D hard to call. The CDR3 extends over 11 amino acids. From germline, CDR1 is MNHNS and CDR2 SASEGT. The V end lost 7 bases, the J end lost 1 base, and 4 bases lay between the germline ends. The CDR3 loop is CASTRNTEAFF. CDR3 nucleotide sequence: TGTGCCAGCACCAGGAACACTGAAGCTTTCTTT.

The chain combines TRBV25-1 with TRBJ2-2; 9 bases agree with TRBD2. This CDR3 region has 18 residues. The junction had 11 bases not matched to a gene; V was cut back by 1 base and J by 5 bases. Germline V CDR1 and CDR2: MGHDK, SYGVNS. CDR3 residues: CASSEWGREGLSTGELFF. The CDR3 nucleotides read TGTGCCAGCAGTGAATGGGGGCGGGAGGGCCTCAGTACCGGGGAGCTGTTTTTT.

This rearrangement joins TRBV5-6 to TRBJ2-1; perhaps TRBD2 as D (5 bases). The V gene's germline CDR1 is SGHDT and CDR2 YYEEEE. V lost 4 bases and J lost 9, with 11 bases in between. The CDR3 runs 12 residues. The CDR3 here is CASSPGGGEQFF. The CDR3, as DNA: TGTGCCAGCAGCCCCGGAGGCGGTGAGCAGTTCTTC. The full variable domain, its missing parts supplied by reference TRBV5-6 and TRBJ2-1, is DAGVTQSPTHLIKTRGQQVTLRCSPKSGHDTVSWYQQALGQGPQFIFQYYEEEERQRGNFPDRFSGHQFPNYSSELNVNALLLGDSALYLCASSPGGGEQFFGPGTRLTVL.

A word on this clone: An end of the junction differs from the germline gene, which may be a read error. The genes are TRBV4-2 and TRBJ2-2; 8 bases line up with TRBD2. Germline V lookup: CDR1 LGHNA, CDR2 YNFKEQ. CDR3 length equals 16 residues. This chain's CDR3 is CASSLTSGWNAGELFF. DNA for the CDR3: TGTGCCAGCAGCCTCACTAGCGGTTGGAACGCCGGGGAGCTGTTTTTT.

The chain links TRBV2 to TRBJ2-1, with 12 bases identical to TRBD2. Per germline, CDR1 SNHLY and CDR2 FYNNEI. Germline trimming cut 7 bases from V and 4 bases from J; bases unmatched to any gene: 8. There are 16 residues in the CDR3. CDR3 nucleotide sequence: TGTGCCAGCACCCCACTAGCGGGAGGCTTTTACAATGAGCAGTTCTTC. It specifies CASTPLAGGFYNEQFF.

The rearrangement joins TRBV3-1 (or the pseudogene TRBV3-2) to TRBJ2-2, with TRBD2 identical over 7 bases. The germline gives CDR1 LGHDT, CDR2 YNNKEL (reference sequence). J lost 4 bases, V lost 6 bases, and 11 bases had no gene match. The CDR3 runs 16 residues. CDR3 region: CASRQHSGLPTGELFF. CDR3 sequence (DNA): TGTGCCAGCAGACAACATTCGGGACTACCCACCGGGGAGCTGTTTTTT.

The V and J genes are TRBV14 and TRBJ1-6; D possibly corresponds to TRBD1 (5 bases). CDR3 length: 16 residues. Trimming took 2 bases from V and 2 from J, leaving 10 bases between them. CDR1 and CDR2 from the germline V gene are SGHDN and FVKESK. CDR3 coding DNA: TGTGCCAGCAGCCAATTCACAGGAACCTATAATTCACCCCTCCACTTT. Translation: CASSQFTGTYNSPLHF.

The rearrangement links TRBV5-1 to TRBJ2-1, with 7 bases identical to TRBD2. Germline trimming cut 1 base from V and 5 bases from J; bases unmatched to any gene: 6. The CDR3 has 15 amino acids. Germline V gene sequence: CDR1 SGHRS, CDR2 YFSETQ. CDR3 amino acids: CASSLPEGGDNEQFF. The CDR3 DNA reads TGCGCCAGCAGCTTGCCGGAGGGAGGGGACAATGAGCAGTTCTTC.

The chain couples TRBV6-5 to TRBJ1-6; 7 bases are a match to TRBD1. V lost 6 bases, J lost 7 bases, and 6 bases stayed unmatched. Germline values: CDR1 MNHEY, CDR2 SVGAGI. The CDR3 covers 14 residues. The CDR3 region has the DNA TGTGCCAGCAGATCCGGACAGGTCAATTCACCCCTCCACTTT. Protein sequence: CASRSGQVNSPLHF.